The 13 T cell receptor beta chains presented below share a single source sample, sequenced in a study of shared clonotypes between healthy human individuals. TCRdb keeps only in-frame clones here, not all; method: immunoSEQ multiplex PCR. Of about 340,000 clones listed, around 70% were seen once; the top ten hold about 9.4%. The material sequenced was memory CD4+ T cells sorted from blood. Subset noted: CD45RA-negative fraction. Every receptor here comes from a young man in good health.

This chain joins TRBV7-9 and TRBJ1-5, with TRBD1 as a possible D gene (5 bases). V was clipped by 5 bases and J by 7 bases, with 12 bases between them. This CDR3 region has 13 residues. The germline V gene has CDR1 SEHNR and CDR2 FQNEAQ (reference sequence). CDR3 region: CASSPGGGQPQHF. CDR3 nucleotide sequence: TGTGCCAGCAGCCCTGGGGGGGGACAGCCCCAGCATTTT.

The chain recombines TRBV7-9 with TRBJ2-3; D is undetermined. The germline V gene encodes CDR1 SEHNR and CDR2 FQNEAQ (reference sequence). The CDR3 contains 13 residues. V was cut by 3 bases and J by 2 bases, with 6 bases left in between. The CDR3 bases are TGTGCCAGCAGCTTGGCCATCACAGATACGCAGTATTTT. The encoded protein is CASSLAITDTQYF.

The CDR3 coding sequence is TGTGCCAGCAGCTTCGGGACCTTGGGGGCCAATGAGCAGTTCTTC. Its translation is CASSFGTLGANEQFF. The gene calls are TRBV9 and TRBJ2-1; possible D gene TRBD1, 6 bases. Trimming left V 4 bases short and J 6 bases short, with 17 bases between. The CDR3 contains 15 residues. Germline-derived CDR1 and CDR2 are SGDLS and YYNGEE.

The gene calls are TRBV9 and TRBJ2-1; 14 positions agree with TRBD2. Unmatched junction bases numbered 11, after V lost 4 bases and J lost 5 bases. CDR3 length: 18 amino acids. The germline V gene has CDR1 SGDLS and CDR2 YYNGEE. DNA for the CDR3: TGTGCCAGCAGCTCGATGATACCGGGACTAGCGGGAGACAATGAGCAGTTCTTC. It specifies CASSSMIPGLAGDNEQFF. The complete variable domain, with remaining parts taken from reference TRBV9 and TRBJ2-1, reads DSGVTQTPKHLITATGQRVTLRCSPRSGDLSVYWYQQSLDQGLQFLIQYYNGEERAKGNILERFSAQQFPDLHSELNLSSLELGDSALYFCASSSMIPGLAGDNEQFFGPGTRLTVL.

The genes are TRBV9 and TRBJ2-7; weak D call: TRBD1 (6 bases). Looked up from germline, CDR1 is SGDLS and CDR2 is YYNGEE. V lost 3 bases and J 1 base, leaving 17 bases between the germline ends. The CDR3 contains 16 residues. The CDR3 loop is CASSAGTGKTSYEQYF. CDR3 bases: TGTGCCAGCAGCGCAGGCACAGGGAAGACTTCCTACGAGCAGTACTTC.

The V call is TRBV7-2, the J call TRBJ1-1; no clear D gene. V lost 4 bases and J 1 base, leaving 10 bases between the germline ends. The CDR3 is 14 amino acids. Germline V gene sequence: CDR1 SGHTA, CDR2 FQGNSA. DNA of the CDR3: TGTGCCAGCAGCTCAAGGGTAGGGAACACTGAAGCTTTCTTT. Translated: CASSSRVGNTEAFF.

This rearrangement joins TRBV4-2 to TRBJ2-3, with a weak D call TRBD2 (5 bases). The CDR3 is 17 amino acids. The germline V and J ends were trimmed by 0 bases and 1 base, with 14 bases remaining between them. The V gene's germline CDR1 is LGHNA and CDR2 YNFKEQ. Written as DNA, the CDR3 is TGTGCCAGCAGCCAAGATCCCGGGGAAGGAGGCACAGATACGCAGTATTTT. Protein: CASSQDPGEGGTDTQYF.

This chain uses TRBV7-9 with TRBJ1-1; 7 nucleotides match TRBD1. V was pared by 2 bases and J by 5 bases, with 2 bases of the junction left unmatched. This CDR3 contains 13 residues. In germline, CDR1 is SEHNR, CDR2 FQNEAQ (reference sequence). The CDR3 bases are TGTGCCAGCAGCTTACAACAGGGGACTGAAGCTTTCTTT. It is translated as CASSLQQGTEAFF.

This clone was picked up a small number of times. This chain links TRBV2 with TRBJ1-5; D call uncertain. The germline V gene has CDR1 SNHLY and CDR2 FYNNEI. The CDR3 runs 12 residues. The V end was cut by 4 bases, the J end by 8 bases, with 9 bases between. CDR3 bases: TGTGCCAGCAGTGGGCGGGGTGAGCCCCAGCATTTT. Translation gives CASSGRGEPQHF. The whole variable domain, filled in from reference TRBV2 and TRBJ1-5, reads EPEVTQTPSHQVTQMGQEVILRCVPISNHLYFYWYRQILGQKVEFLVSFYNNEISEKSEIFDDQFSVERPDGSNFTLKIRSTKLEDSAMYFCASSGRGEPQHFGDGTRLSIL.

This clone was detected a few times. The V call is TRBV27, the J call TRBJ1-5; 7 bases match TRBD1. The germline CDR1 and CDR2 sequences are MNHEY and SMNVEV (reference sequence). V trimming: 6 bases; J trimming: 7 bases; junction bases outside the gene matches: 9. This CDR3 is 14 amino acids long. This chain's CDR3 is CASSADRAYQPQHF. CDR3 bases: TGTGCCAGCAGCGCAGACAGGGCCTACCAGCCCCAGCATTTT.

The J gene is TRBJ1-3, the V gene TRBV5-1, with D unresolved. The CDR3 sequence is 16 residues long. Per germline, CDR1 SGHRS and CDR2 YFSETQ. The V and J ends lost 5 bases and 0 bases respectively, with 15 bases between them. CDR3 nucleotide sequence: TGCGCCAGCAGTCCCCGCCGGGAAAGCTCTGGAAACACCATATATTTT. Amino acid sequence: CASSPRRESSGNTIYF.

The CDR3: CASSPEGYKGEAFF. In nucleotides, the CDR3 is TGCGCCAGCAGCCCGGAAGGGTATAAGGGTGAAGCTTTCTTT. The J gene is TRBJ1-1, the V gene TRBV5-1, with D hard to call. Looked up from germline, CDR1 is SGHRS and CDR2 is YFSETQ. The CDR3 is 14 amino acids. Trimming pared 4 bases from V and 7 bases from J, leaving 17 bases between.

V and J are TRBV10-1 and TRBJ2-1; D may be TRBD1 or TRBD2 (5 bases each). This CDR3 comprises 13 residues. Trimming took 4 bases from V and 9 from J, leaving 13 bases between them. CDR1 WNHNN and CDR2 SYGVQD come from the germline V gene (reference sequence). This CDR3 reads CASSAGPWGEQFF. CDR3 coding DNA: TGCGCCAGCAGTGCGGGGCCCTGGGGTGAGCAGTTCTTC.